This record covers a single T cell receptor beta chain. From germline, CDR1 is SQVTM and CDR2 ANQGSEA. V was clipped by 3 bases and J by 7 bases; unmatched bases: 7. This CDR3 has 14 residues. This sample is drawn from a study of blood T cell repertoires in COVID-19. Some clones are missing from TCRdb's copy, which holds only in-frame ones; the method was immunoSEQ multiplex PCR. This sample yields 250,000 to 300,000 clones, of which 75% to 90% are seen a single time; about 4.6% belongs to the top ten. The clonotype originates from a woman aged 40 to 50 who had recovered from COVID-19. This chain links TRBV29-1 with TRBJ2-1; 9 bases align to TRBD1. Specimen: peripheral blood. CDR3 loop: CSVEDRGRVNEQFF. DNA for the CDR3: TGCAGCGTTGAGGACAGGGGAAGAGTTAATGAGCAGTTCTTC.